Each of the 9 T cell receptor beta chains below was sequenced from the same sample in a study of T cell changes during pregnancy in multiple sclerosis. Produced via immunoSEQ multiplex PCR; TCRdb's table is partial and in-frame only. The top ten clones hold under 1.5% of a sample with some 60,000 clones, approximately 90% of them seen once. Sequencing was performed on peripheral blood, taken in the second trimester of pregnancy. The origin of the receptors is a female donor with multiple sclerosis, enrolled in a pregnancy study.

The V and J genes are TRBV19 and TRBJ1-1; the D gene is possibly TRBD1 (5 bases). V lost 3 bases and J lost 2, with 10 bases in between. The CDR3 runs 14 residues. CDR1 is LNHDA, CDR2 SQIVND, per germline (reference sequence). The CDR3 coding sequence is TGTGCCAGTAGTATCCAGGGTATTAACACTGAAGCTTTCTTT. It specifies CASSIQGINTEAFF.

The J gene is TRBJ1-1, the V gene TRBV5-1; TRBD1 matches 9 bases. Losses at the gene ends were 5 bases for V and 5 bases for J; bases not matched to a gene: 7. Germline values: CDR1 SGHRS, CDR2 YFSETQ. There are 14 residues in the CDR3. The CDR3 protein is CASSNDRGETEAFF. The DNA of the CDR3 is TGCGCCAGCAGTAATGACAGGGGGGAAACTGAAGCTTTCTTT.

In this sample, this clone turned up a few times. This chain links TRBV18 with TRBJ2-1, with 7 bases aligning to TRBD1. J lost 2 bases, V lost 2 bases, and 3 bases had no gene match. The germline V gene has CDR1 KGHSH and CDR2 LQKENI. The CDR3 is made up of 15 amino acids. In nucleotides, the CDR3 is TGTGCCAGCTCACCAGGACAGGTTGCCTACAATGAGCAGTTCTTC. This encodes CASSPGQVAYNEQFF.

This clone was seen a few times. The rearrangement joins TRBV5-6 to TRBJ1-1, with D perhaps matching TRBD1 (6 bases). Germline lookup yields CDR1 SGHDT and CDR2 YYEEEE. V was trimmed by 4 bases and J by 5 bases, leaving 18 bases between them. The CDR3 is 15 residues long. The CDR3 DNA sequence: TGTGCCAGCAGCCTATTCTCAGGGGTTGGAACTGAAGCTTTCTTT. Amino acids: CASSLFSGVGTEAFF.

The V and J genes are TRBV4-1 and TRBJ1-2; TRBD1 aligns across 7 bases. The junction had 5 bases not matched to a gene; V was cut back by 1 base and J by 3 bases. The CDR3 contains 15 residues. Germline lookup yields CDR1 MGHRA and CDR2 YSYEKL. The CDR3 DNA sequence: TGCGCCAGCAGCCAAGGGGCCGGGACAGACTATGGCTACACCTTC. As protein: CASSQGAGTDYGYTF.

V gene TRBV19 combines with J gene TRBJ2-1; 12 bases are shared with TRBD2. J was trimmed by 3 bases and V by 1 base; bases with no gene match: 4. The germline V gene encodes CDR1 LNHDA and CDR2 SQIVND (reference sequence). The CDR3 totals 17 residues. This CDR3 reads CASSIALLAGGYNEQFF. The CDR3 DNA follows: TGTGCCAGTAGTATAGCTCTACTAGCGGGGGGCTACAATGAGCAGTTCTTC.

V is TRBV5-8 and J is TRBJ2-7, with TRBD1 identical over 10 bases. The V and J ends lost 0 bases and 5 bases, in that order; junction bases with no gene match: 2. CDR3 length: 14 residues. In germline, CDR1 is SGHTS, CDR2 YDEGEE. This CDR3 reads CASSLGQGADEQYF. CDR3 DNA: TGTGCCAGCAGCTTGGGACAGGGGGCTGACGAGCAGTACTTC.

The chain couples TRBV27 to TRBJ1-1; tentative D call: TRBD1 (5 bases). The CDR3 extends over 14 amino acids. Germline values: CDR1 MNHEY, CDR2 SMNVEV (reference sequence). Trimming removed 3 bases at V and 1 base at J, with 9 bases between. The CDR3 sequence is CASSLGGANTEAFF. In nucleotides, the CDR3 is TGTGCCAGCAGTTTGGGGGGAGCGAACACTGAAGCTTTCTTT.

This chain links TRBV5-4 with TRBJ2-3; D gene uncertain. Germline CDR1 SGHNT, CDR2 YYREEE (reference sequence). The germline V and J ends were trimmed by 1 base and 0 bases, with 9 bases remaining between them. The CDR3 totals 15 residues. The CDR3 loop reads CASSLSRSSTDTQYF. In nucleotides, the CDR3 is TGTGCCAGCAGCTTGAGCCGTAGTAGCACAGATACGCAGTATTTT.